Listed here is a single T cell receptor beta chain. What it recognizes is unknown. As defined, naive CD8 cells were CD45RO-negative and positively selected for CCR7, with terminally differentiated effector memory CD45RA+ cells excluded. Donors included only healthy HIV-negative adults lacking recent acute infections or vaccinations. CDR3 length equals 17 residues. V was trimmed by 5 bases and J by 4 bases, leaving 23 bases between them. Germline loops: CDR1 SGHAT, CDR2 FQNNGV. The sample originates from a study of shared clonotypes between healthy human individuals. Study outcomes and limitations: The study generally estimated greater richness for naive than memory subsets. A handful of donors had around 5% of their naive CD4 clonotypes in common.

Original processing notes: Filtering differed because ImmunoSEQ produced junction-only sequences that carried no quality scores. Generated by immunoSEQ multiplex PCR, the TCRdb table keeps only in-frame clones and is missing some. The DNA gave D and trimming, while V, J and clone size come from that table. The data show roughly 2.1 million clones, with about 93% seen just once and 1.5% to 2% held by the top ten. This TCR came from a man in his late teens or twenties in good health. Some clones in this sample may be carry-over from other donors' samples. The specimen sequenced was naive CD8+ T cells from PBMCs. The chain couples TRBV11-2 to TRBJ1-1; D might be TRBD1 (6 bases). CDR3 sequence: CASSLGGGAGVGTEAFF. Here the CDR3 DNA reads TGTGCCAGCAGCCTCGGCGGGGGGGCCGGCGTGGGCACTGAAGCTTTCTTT.